The T cell receptor (beta chain) under discussion was sequenced for a study of T cells in Graves' hyperthyroidism and ophthalmopathy. This clonotype showed up many times. Between the trimmed V and J ends, which lost 5 bases and 4 bases, there was a span of 12 bases. Per germline, CDR1 LNHDA and CDR2 SQIVND (reference sequence). The CDR3 totals 14 residues. With duration under 3 months, ophthalmopathy was active: Clinical Activity Score at least 3, NOSPECS at least 4. It was uncontrolled infection, other autoimmune disease, pregnancy or lactation that excluded patients. Orbital computed tomography and thyroid ultrasound, together with serum TRAb and thyroxine and clinical symptoms, were used for diagnoses. A roughly 9.3 ml volume of fresh peripheral blood provided the PBMCs. Template material for amplifying TCR beta CDR3 regions consisted of RNA transcripts. HTBI primers were used for first-round RT-PCR of the TCR CDR3. TCRdb recomputed calls from the multiplex PCR reads with MiXCR, one row per CDR3 protein. The data contain 350,000 or so distinct CDR3 sequences, 15% to 20% of them singletons.

The chain combines TRBV19 with TRBJ1-5; perhaps TRBD1 as D (6 bases). This receptor was taken from a woman in her thirties or forties with Graves' ophthalmopathy. The sequenced material came from blood. The CDR3 reads CASSLWTVNQPQHF. The CDR3 coding sequence is TGTGCCAGTAGTCTTTGGACAGTTAATCAGCCCCAGCATTTT.